The clone carrying this T cell receptor beta chain was detected a few times. Its target is unknown. V was clipped by 2 bases and J by 0 bases, with 14 bases between them. The germline CDR1 and CDR2 sequences are SGHVS and FNYEAQ. The CDR3 is 16 amino acids. This sample is part of a study of T cell repertoires in cytomegalovirus infection. Study information: Through public TCR beta signatures, both CMV infection and matching HLA type were indicated. Study conclusions and caveats: Clonotypes of TCR beta that were HLA-C-restricted and CMV-specific dominated the ex vivo response.

TCRdb reprocessed the reads with MiXCR, giving one entry per CDR3 protein. The sample consists of about 37,000 distinct CDR3 sequences, about 48% of them appearing once. V gene TRBV7-6 combines with J gene TRBJ2-7; D is possibly TRBD2 (5 bases). This TCR was recovered from a human donor in good health (CMV status not recorded). Some clones in this sample may be carry-over from other donors' samples. The sequencing used CD8+ T cells from cultured PBMCs, collected from culture after CMV antigen stimulation. The CDR3 loop reads CASSLSSPGISYEQYF. The DNA for the CDR3 is TGTGCCAGCAGCTTATCATCGCCGGGGATCTCCTACGAGCAGTACTTC.